Listed below are T cell receptor beta chains from one sample, sequenced in a study of cytomegalovirus exposure and HLA in healthy donors. Sequenced by immunoSEQ multiplex PCR; TCRdb stores in-frame clones only, minus some. The table has about 120,000 clones, 65% to 90% seen once. The sample was PBMCs. Receptor source: a woman in her twenties or thirties in good health and CMV-seronegative. The CDR3 runs from the conserved cysteine through the conserved F or W. The D gene is left open where the match is weak. For some rows the clone size is stated as once, few or many, or as a class when expanded; others skip it.

V	J	size	D	CDR3	DNA
TRBV21-1	TRBJ2-6	-	-	CASSGTKGANVLTF	TGTGCCAGCAGCGGGACAAAAGGGGCCAACGTCCTGACTTTC
TRBV10-3	TRBJ2-1	-	TRBD1	CAISELPGQGADEQFF	TGTGCCATCAGTGAGTTACCGGGACAGGGGGCCGATGAGCAGTTCTTC
TRBV15	TRBJ2-7	-	-	CATSRGRGAISYEQYF	TGTGCCACCAGCAGAGGTCGGGGGGCGATCTCCTACGAGCAGTACTTC
TRBV6-5	TRBJ2-1	-	TRBD1	CASSEMDRDNEQFF	TGTGCCAGCAGTGAGATGGACAGGGACAATGAGCAGTTCTTC
TRBV27	TRBJ1-3	few	TRBD1	CASSLSWTGVSGNTIYF	TGTGCCAGCAGTTTATCCTGGACAGGGGTATCTGGAAACACCATATATTTT
TRBV7-8	TRBJ2-7	-	-	CASILWQGPAYEQYF	TGTGCCAGCATCTTATGGCAGGGGCCGGCCTACGAGCAGTACTTC
TRBV7-9	TRBJ2-7	-	-	CASSRDGTYAYEQYF	TGTGCCAGCAGCCGTGACGGGACTTACGCCTACGAGCAGTACTTC
TRBV19	TRBJ2-7	-	-	CASSIRAQGPFSSYEQYF	TGTGCCAGTAGTATACGGGCCCAGGGGCCTTTTAGCTCCTACGAGCAGTACTTC
TRBV4-3	TRBJ2-4	-	-	CASSQGQMAKNIQYF	TGCGCCAGCAGCCAGGGACAAATGGCCAAAAACATTCAGTACTTC
TRBV7-2	TRBJ2-1	-	-	CASSSPGDSYNEQFF	TGTGCCAGCAGCTCCCCAGGGGACTCCTACAATGAGCAGTTCTTC
TRBV30	TRBJ2-5	-	-	CAWGTGKETQYF	TGTGCCTGGGGAACAGGGAAAGAGACCCAGTACTTC
TRBV7-7	TRBJ2-5	-	TRBD2	CASSLASGEKTQYF	TGTGCCAGCAGCTTAGCCAGCGGGGAGAAGACCCAGTACTTC
TRBV7-8	TRBJ1-1	-	TRBD1	CASSQGQGYTEAFF	TGTGCCAGCAGCCAGGGACAGGGATACACTGAAGCTTTCTTT
TRBV6-6	TRBJ2-1	few	TRBD2	CASSKGTSGNEQFF	TGTGCCAGCAGTAAAGGGACTAGCGGGAATGAGCAGTTCTTC
TRBV5-4	TRBJ1-2	once	-	CASSLATGGRGYTF	TGTGCCAGCAGCTTGGCAACGGGGGGTCGTGGCTACACCTTC
TRBV25-1	TRBJ1-1	-	-	CASSGNGPGRGNTEAFF	TGTGCCAGCAGTGGAAACGGCCCAGGGAGGGGGAACACTGAAGCTTTCTTT
TRBV7-3	TRBJ2-6	-	TRBD1	CASSPRSGQASSGANVLTF	TGTGCCAGCAGCCCCAGAAGTGGACAGGCTTCCTCTGGGGCCAACGTCCTGACTTTC
TRBV19	TRBJ2-7	-	TRBD2	CASSAPSGSIEQYF	TGTGCCAGTAGCGCACCGAGCGGGAGCATCGAGCAGTACTTC
TRBV2	TRBJ2-1	once	-	CASSEARFNEQFF	TGTGCCAGCAGTGAAGCCCGGTTCAATGAGCAGTTCTTC
TRBV5-1	TRBJ2-2	-	-	CASTSTGELFF	TGCGCCAGCACGAGCACCGGGGAGCTGTTTTTT
TRBV6-4	TRBJ2-6	large	-	CASSDSDSSGANVLTF	TGTGCCAGCAGTGACTCGGACAGCTCTGGGGCCAACGTCCTGACTTTC
TRBV11-2	TRBJ2-7	-	TRBD2	CASSLVEGLFYEQYF	TGTGCCAGCAGCTTAGTGGAGGGACTATTCTACGAGCAGTACTTC
TRBV20-1	TRBJ1-1	few	-	CSARQNTEAFF	TGCAGTGCTAGACAGAACACTGAAGCTTTCTTT
TRBV30	TRBJ1-5	-	-	CAWNLGVSQPQHF	TGTGCCTGGAATCTAGGGGTGTCTCAGCCCCAGCATTTT
TRBV4-1	TRBJ2-1	once	-	CASSPQSGSGYNEQFF	TGCGCCAGCAGCCCCCAAAGCGGTTCAGGCTACAATGAGCAGTTCTTC
TRBV5-6	TRBJ2-1	-	TRBD2	CASSLAAWSGGYYNEQFF	TGTGCCAGCAGCTTGGCCGCGTGGAGCGGGGGGTACTACAATGAGCAGTTCTTC
TRBV11-3	TRBJ2-1	-	TRBD2	CASSLAGGLAGDNEQFF	TGTGCCAGCAGCTTAGCCGGGGGGCTAGCGGGAGACAATGAGCAGTTCTTC
TRBV6-5	TRBJ2-7	-	-	CASSSYQRGTVVEQYF	TGTGCCAGCAGTTCGTACCAACGCGGGACTGTCGTTGAGCAGTACTTC
TRBV4-2	TRBJ2-7	-	TRBD2	CASSSSGASYEQYF	TGTGCCAGCAGCTCAAGCGGGGCCTCCTACGAGCAGTACTTC
TRBV27	TRBJ2-5	few	-	CASSFHAGTQETQYF	TGTGCCAGCAGTTTTCATGCCGGGACTCAAGAGACCCAGTACTTC